The clone carrying this TCR beta chain occurred many times. Its antigen is unidentified. The data stem from a study of read filtering for tumor transcriptome and immune sequencing. Study overall: Mean patient age was approximately 66 years, range about 45 to 90; 16 to 20 male, more than 11 female. Per sample, TCR-region reads ranged about 4 to 11 million by IR-seq, about 75 to 1273 by RNA-seq.

Molecular barcoded adaptors covering alpha/delta and beta/gamma chains were used on approximately 400 ng RNA. TCRdb fed the reads into MiXCR, producing one record per CDR3 protein. The sample shows 30,000 to 40,000 distinct CDR3 sequences, 14% of them seen only once. Study observations and caveats: Dropping single-read clonotypes raised IR-seq and RNA-seq shared-clonotype correlation.

From germline, CDR1 is DFQATT and CDR2 SNEGSKA (reference sequence). J gave up 0 bases and V 0 bases, and 10 bases lay outside the gene matches. CDR3 length equals 17 residues. The specimen sequenced was a population of CD138-negative cells sorted from bone marrow. This chain links TRBV20-1 with TRBJ1-1; 7 bases are a match to TRBD1. This sequence was found in a donor at least 40 years old with multiple myeloma. CDR3 in DNA: TGCAGTGCTAGAGATGCTACGACAGGGACATTGAACACTGAAGCTTTCTTT. Its protein is CSARDATTGTLNTEAFF.